A single sample gave rise to the 19 T cell receptor beta chains below, sequenced in a study of tumor-infiltrating lymphocytes in primary liver carcinoma. Unsorted bulk tissue (roughly 17-34 mg) underwent RNA and DNA co-extraction. Using a constant-region primer together with ProtoScript II reverse transcriptase, TCR beta cDNA was made from approximately 0.55 ug of total RNA. A slightly modified ARM-PCR protocol with three nested multiplex PCR rounds produced these TCR beta libraries. Amplification in the first two PCR rounds was performed using TRBV1-TRBV30 forward primers and a C-beta reverse primer for 10 cycles each. TCRdb analysed the multiplex PCR reads with MiXCR anew, one entry per CDR3 protein. The profile shows approximately 60,000 distinct CDR3 sequences, about two thirds of them singletons. Source material: liver tumor tissue from sampling region 2. The subset was: tumor region T2, inferior pole. The receptors were sampled from a middle-aged man with primary liver carcinoma and hepatitis B virus infection.

A word on this clonotype: A much more abundant neighbour one base away suggests this may be a read error. V gene TRBV28 combines with J gene TRBJ1-5; a weak D match, TRBD1 (5 bases). The CDR3 covers 15 residues. Germline V gene data show CDR1 as MDHEN and CDR2 as SYDVKM. Trimming cost V 2 bases and J 3 bases, with 11 bases left between them. This CDR3 reads CASSLSGAVNQPQHF. Written as DNA, the CDR3 is TGTGCCAGCAGTTTAAGTGGGGCGGTCAATCAGCCCCAGCATTTT.

This clonotype was detected only once. Without the conserved terminal phenylalanine or tryptophan, this CDR3 likely stems from a read error. This chain links TRBV14 with TRBJ2-7; 10 positions match TRBD2. In germline, CDR1 is SGHDN, CDR2 FVKESK. The CDR3 covers 14 residues. CDR3 in amino acids: CASRQAGGGYEQYL. The CDR3, as DNA: TGTGCCAGCAGGCAAGCGGGGGGGGGCTACGAGCAGTACCTC.

This clonotype was counted a few times. A read error may account for a junction end that differs from germline. The chain combines TRBV4-1 with TRBJ2-5; D is perhaps TRBD2 (5 bases). The CDR3 has 17 amino acids. Looked up from germline, CDR1 is MGHRA and CDR2 is YSYEKL. The CDR3 sequence: CASSHQGLAYPQEAQYF. The CDR3 nucleotides read TGCGCCAGCAGCCACCAAGGACTTGCTTACCCCCAAGAGGCCCAGTACTTC.

About this clonotype: One junction end does not reproduce the germline sequence, and a read error may be involved. The genes are TRBV6-5 and TRBJ2-7; D gene ambiguous. This CDR3 region has 11 residues. From germline, CDR1 is MNHEY and CDR2 SVGAGI. CDR3 DNA: TGTACCAGCAGCTACTTGGGGGAGCAGTACTTC. Protein product: CTSSYLGEQYF.

Remarks on this clonotype: Since the CDR3 does not end with the conserved phenylalanine or tryptophan, this likely comes from a read error. V gene TRBV10-3 combines with J gene TRBJ1-6; perhaps TRBD1 as D (5 bases). The V gene's germline CDR1 is ENHRY and CDR2 SYGVKD. The CDR3 has 14 amino acids. V gave up 5 bases and J gave up 7 bases, with 12 bases separating them. CDR3 coding DNA: TGTGCCATCAGTAACAGGATCGAGAATTCACCCCTCCACTAT. Translation gives CAISNRIENSPLHY.

Points on this clonotype: This is likely a read error, given that the CDR3 carries no conserved phenylalanine or tryptophan at its end. V is TRBV11-2 and J is TRBJ2-2, with D perhaps matching TRBD1 or TRBD2 (5 bases each). The CDR3 has 15 amino acids. The V gene's germline CDR1 is SGHAT and CDR2 FQNNGV. The CDR3 reads CASSPPQGPTGDLFL. The CDR3 DNA sequence: TGTGCCAGCAGCCCTCCACAAGGACCGACCGGGGACCTGTTTCTT.

On this clonotype itself: One junction end does not reproduce the germline sequence, and a read error may be involved. CDR3 sequence: CASRFGTGDHQLQHF. DNA for the CDR3: TGTGCCAGCAGATTCGGGACAGGGGACCATCAGCTCCAGCATTTT. This chain uses TRBV12-3 or TRBV12-4 with TRBJ1-5; 10 bases are a match to TRBD1. This CDR3 has 15 amino acids.

The chain is built from TRBV11-2 and TRBJ2-7; 9 bases line up with TRBD2. Looked up from germline, CDR1 is SGHAT and CDR2 is FQNNGV. The CDR3 consists of 16 residues. Trimming removed 2 bases from V and 7 bases from J; junction bases left unmatched: 12. The CDR3 DNA follows: TGTGCCAGCAGCTTACTGACTAGCGGACTGGGATGGGAGCAGTACTTC. It specifies CASSLLTSGLGWEQYF.

About this clonotype itself: A read error may explain this, as a much larger clone is one base away. The rearrangement joins TRBV29-1 to TRBJ2-3; 11 nucleotides match TRBD2. Germline trimming cut 6 bases from V and 7 bases from J; bases unmatched to any gene: 12. This CDR3 contains 15 residues. Germline V CDR1 and CDR2: SQVTM, ANQGSEA. CDR3 sequence reads: CSVSGTSGRGNTQYF. The CDR3 DNA reads TGCAGCGTCTCCGGGACTAGCGGTCGGGGAAATACGCAGTATTTT.

This chain joins TRBV5-4 and TRBJ2-7, with D possibly TRBD2 on 6 matching bases. The germline gives CDR1 SGHNT, CDR2 YYREEE (reference sequence). V shed 6 bases and J shed 4 bases, with 23 bases lying between them. This CDR3 spans 16 amino acids. CDR3 amino acids: CASNVAGRRSSYEQYF. The CDR3 DNA is TGTGCCAGCAACGTGGCGGGACGGAGGAGCTCATACGAGCAGTACTTC.

Concerning this clonotype itself: An end of the junction differs from the germline gene, which may be a read error. The J gene is TRBJ2-3, the V gene TRBV6-1; D not resolved. This CDR3 has 12 amino acids. Germline loops: CDR1 MNHNS, CDR2 SASEGT. The CDR3 DNA reads as TGTGCCAGCAGTCATGGACGGAATACGCAATATTTT. It encodes CASSHGRNTQYF.

The chain carries TRBV4-2 and TRBJ1-1; D not resolved. V dropped 0 bases and J dropped 5 bases, with 19 bases sitting between them. CDR3 size: 17 residues. Germline assignment: CDR1 LGHNA and CDR2 YNFKEQ. CDR3 DNA sequence: TGTGCCAGCAGCCAAGAGTGCGGACGGGGTCGTTGGACTGAAGCTTTCTTT. Protein: CASSQECGRGRWTEAFF.

In regard to this clonotype: The junction does not match germline at one end; this may be a read error. CDR3 amino acids: CAGSRGQGTVGTEAFF. CDR3 in DNA: TGTGCCGGCAGCCGGGGACAGGGGACTGTAGGCACTGAAGCTTTCTTT. The V and J genes are TRBV6-6 and TRBJ1-1, with 10 bases fitting TRBD1. There are 16 residues in the CDR3. The V gene's germline CDR1 is MNHNY and CDR2 SVGAGI (reference sequence).

V gene TRBV4-1 combines with J gene TRBJ2-7, with D perhaps given as TRBD1 or TRBD2 (5 bases each). V was clipped by 10 bases and J by 6 bases, with 28 bases between them. CDR1 and CDR2 from the germline V gene are MGHRA and YSYEKL. CDR3 length: 16 residues. The CDR3 DNA is TGCGCCACTAGCCAAGATCGAACAGGTGCCACCCTCGAGCAGTACTTC. It encodes CATSQDRTGATLEQYF.

About this clonotype: It is likely a read error, because the conserved phenylalanine at the end of the CDR3 is missing. V is TRBV12-5 and J is TRBJ2-7; D uncertain. The CDR3 covers 13 residues. Germline values: CDR1 LGHNT, CDR2 FRNRAP. CDR3 amino acids: CASERTGSYEQYS. In DNA, the CDR3 is TGTGCCAGTGAGAGGACCGGTTCCTACGAGCAGTACTCC.

As regards this clonotype: A much larger clone is a single base away; this may be a read error. The chain links TRBV6-6 to TRBJ2-7; possibly TRBD2 for D (5 bases). Germline V gene lookup returns CDR1 MNHNY and CDR2 SVGAGI (reference sequence). The CDR3 length is 15 residues. CDR3: CVNSYSGKPTYEQYF. In nucleotides, the CDR3 is TGTGTCAACAGTTACTCCGGGAAACCTACCTACGAGCAGTACTTC.

In the case of this clonotype: Because it lacks the conserved phenylalanine or tryptophan at the end, this CDR3 is likely a read error. The DNA is omitted, as the CDR3 cannot be located on it reliably, and the CDR3 follows TCRdb's listing. The chain is built from TRBV10-3 and TRBJ2-2; the table's D gene call, TRBD1, was not cross checked with the DNA. The CDR3 extends over 14 residues, inclusive of both ends. CDR1 ENHRY and CDR2 SYGVKD come from the germline V gene. The CDR3 spells CPIRERDDTGELFL.

A word on this clonotype: A read error may account for a junction end that differs from germline. The J gene is TRBJ2-3, the V gene TRBV5-1, with a weak D call TRBD2 (5 bases). This CDR3 is 13 amino acids long. Germline values: CDR1 SGHRS, CDR2 YFSETQ. This chain's CDR3 is CASRGAVTDTHYF. The CDR3 DNA follows: TGCGCCAGCAGGGGAGCGGTCACCGATACGCACTATTTT.

With respect to this clonotype: A single base separates this from a much larger clone, so it may be a read error. The chain couples TRBV28 to TRBJ1-3; no reliable D call. Germline-derived CDR1 and CDR2 are MDHEN and SYDVKM. The length of the CDR3 is 14 residues. Deletions cut 7 bases from V and 3 bases from J, with 13 bases between. CDR3 residues: CASTLGGCGNTIYF. The CDR3 DNA is TGTGCCAGCACCTTAGGAGGATGTGGAAACACCATATATTTT.